The following is a T cell receptor beta chain sequence with its context. With 0 bases removed from V and 4 bases from J, the gap between germline ends came to 8 bases. The germline gives CDR1 SGHNT, CDR2 YYREEE (reference sequence). This CDR3 is 13 amino acids long. This sample is part of a study of blood T cell repertoires in COVID-19. The protocol was immunoSEQ multiplex PCR, while the TCRdb copy is restricted to in-frame clones and leaves out a portion. The sample has 200,000 to 250,000 clones, about 86% seen once; the top ten hold 2.5% to 3.5%. The V and J genes are TRBV5-4 and TRBJ2-7; no reliable D call. Sequencing input: PBMCs or T cells enriched from blood (not recorded which). This TCR came from a woman in her forties or fifties in a cohort exposed to, infected with or recovered from COVID-19 (not recorded which). For the CDR3, the DNA is TGTGCCAGCAGCTTGGGTCTCAGATACGAGCAGTACTTC. This gives the protein CASSLGLRYEQYF. The variable domain in full, with the rest retrieved from reference TRBV5-4 and TRBJ2-7, is ETGVTQSPTHLIKTRGQQVTLRCSSQSGHNTVSWYQQALGQGPQFIFQYYREEENGRGNFPPRFSGLQFPNYSSELNVNALELDDSALYLCASSLGLRYEQYFGPGTRLTVT.